This entry lists 13 T cell receptor beta chains sequenced from one sample in a study of circulating CD8 cells and anti-PD-1 response in melanoma. TCR libraries were prepared from roughly 15 ng of total RNA with the QIAseq Immune Repertoire TCR panel. TCRdb itself ran the reads through MiXCR, one entry per CDR3 protein. The repertoire holds about 400 distinct CDR3 sequences, with about 10% as singletons. Sorting of live CD3+CD8+TCRalphabeta+ cells by PD-1 and/or TIGIT gave four subsets. The sequencing here drew on CD8+ T cells from PBMCs, taken at baseline or after one month of anti-PD-1 therapy (not recorded which). Source of these receptors: a human donor with melanoma.

In this sample, this clonotype is medium-sized. The chain couples TRBV19 to TRBJ2-7; maybe TRBD2 (6 bases). The ends were cut back, 0 bases at V and 6 bases at J, with 12 bases in the middle. Looked up from germline, CDR1 is LNHDA and CDR2 is SQIVND (reference sequence). This CDR3 spans 14 amino acids. The CDR3 loop reads CASSIDHGSGEQYF. CDR3 nucleotides: TGTGCCAGTAGTATAGATCACGGGAGTGGCGAGCAGTACTTC.

Judged by abundance, this clonotype is medium-sized (0.01 to 0.1%). This sequence joins TRBV7-2 and TRBJ2-7; D possibly corresponds to TRBD1 (8 bases). V lost 3 bases and J 5 bases, leaving 17 bases between the germline ends. The germline CDR1 and CDR2 sequences are SGHTA and FQGNSA. The CDR3 contains 15 residues. The CDR3 DNA follows: TGTGCCAGCAGCTTGGACAGGGAGGGGATCGACGAGCAGTACTTC. Translating it yields CASSLDREGIDEQYF.

By share, this clonotype counts as large. The chain joins TRBV28 to TRBJ2-1; D ambiguous. V shed 6 bases and J shed 7 bases, with 10 bases lying between them. This CDR3 spans 12 amino acids. Germline V gene lookup returns CDR1 MDHEN and CDR2 SYDVKM. CDR3 coding DNA: TGTGCCAGCAGCCCCAATTTGAATGAGCAGTTCTTC. Translation: CASSPNLNEQFF.

By sample share, this clonotype is large. The chain employs TRBV2 and TRBJ2-1; 11 bases match TRBD2. Germline V CDR1 and CDR2: SNHLY, FYNNEI. The CDR3 sequence is 15 residues long. V was clipped by 7 bases and J by 9 bases; unmatched bases: 11. Here the CDR3 reads CASIPWASGRIEQFF. In DNA form, the CDR3 reads TGTGCCAGCATCCCTTGGGCTAGCGGGAGGATTGAGCAGTTCTTC.

The chain has TRBV27 and TRBJ1-3; D is unresolved. CDR3 length equals 18 residues. Trimming took off 5 bases at V and 0 bases at J, with 20 bases between the two ends. The germline V gene has CDR1 MNHEY and CDR2 SMNVEV (reference sequence). As DNA, the CDR3 is TGTGCCAGCAGTCACACCCTAATGACGGCGATCTCTGGAAACACCATATATTTT. It translates to CASSHTLMTAISGNTIYF.

This clonotype ranks as medium-sized. This rearrangement joins TRBV7-2 to TRBJ2-2; D is possibly TRBD1 (6 bases). CDR1 is SGHTA, CDR2 FQGNSA, per germline. Trimming pared 6 bases from V and 3 bases from J, leaving 20 bases between. This CDR3 has 17 residues. In DNA, the CDR3 is TGTGCCAGCAGGCCGTACGCCCGGACAGTCTACACCGGGGAGCTGTTTTTT. It translates to CASRPYARTVYTGELFF.

This clonotype is hyperexpanded. The gene calls are TRBV18 and TRBJ2-7; 8 bases agree with TRBD2. Germline trimming cut 4 bases from V and 5 bases from J; bases unmatched to any gene: 4. CDR3 length: 13 residues. Germline V gene sequence: CDR1 KGHSH, CDR2 LQKENI. DNA of the CDR3: TGTGCCAGCTCACGGACTAGCATCCACGAGCAGTACTTC. This translates into CASSRTSIHEQYF.

On this clonotype itself: A read error may be the cause here, since a much bigger clone is one base away. This rearrangement joins TRBV27 to TRBJ2-7; 7 nucleotides line up with TRBD2. CDR1 is MNHEY and CDR2 is SMNVEV in the germline V gene (reference sequence). The ends lost 8 bases at V and 2 bases at J; junction bases unmatched: 3. CDR3 length equals 12 residues. This chain's CDR3 is CASRGEAYEQYF. The DNA for the CDR3 is TGTGCCAGCCGGGGGGAAGCCTACGAGCAGTACTTC.

A few counts support this clonotype. V gene TRBV27 combines with J gene TRBJ2-2; D is unclear. Germline V lookup: CDR1 MNHEY, CDR2 SMNVEV (reference sequence). V shed 4 bases and J shed 8 bases, with 11 bases lying between them. The CDR3 has 13 residues. The CDR3 DNA reads TGTGCCAGCAGTTGGGCGGAGAGGGGGGAGCTGTTTTTT. Its translation is CASSWAERGELFF.

By share of the sample, this clonotype is medium-sized (0.01 to 0.1%). The gene calls are TRBV27 and TRBJ1-5; D perhaps matches TRBD1 (6 bases). V was clipped by 6 bases and J by 6 bases, with 18 bases between them. The CDR3 runs to 15 residues. Per germline, CDR1 MNHEY and CDR2 SMNVEV (reference sequence). CDR3 loop: CASRPTPGVVQPQHF. The CDR3 DNA reads TGTGCCAGCAGACCGACGCCAGGGGTTGTTCAGCCCCAGCATTTT.

By proportion, this clonotype is medium-sized. This rearrangement joins TRBV4-3 to TRBJ2-7; D is perhaps TRBD1 (7 bases). Per the germline V gene, CDR1 is LGHNA and CDR2 is YSLEER. Trimming removed 3 bases at V and 2 bases at J, with 23 bases between. The CDR3 is made up of 18 amino acids. The CDR3, as DNA: TGCGCCAGCAGCCAGTACCTGGGGGGCGGGGACAGAGCCTACGAGCAGTACTTC. This gives the protein CASSQYLGGGDRAYEQYF.

Relative to its sample, this clonotype is large (0.1 to 1%). The chain is built from TRBV19 and TRBJ1-4, with D unclear. V was cut by 7 bases and J by 7 bases, with 7 bases left in between. The germline V gene has CDR1 LNHDA and CDR2 SQIVND (reference sequence). CDR3 length equals 11 residues. DNA for the CDR3: TGTGCCAGTAAGATGGGTGAAAAACTGTTTTTT. This encodes CASKMGEKLFF.

Judged by abundance, this clonotype is medium-sized. This chain connects TRBV11-1 to TRBJ2-2; possibly TRBD1 for D (7 bases). Per the germline V gene, CDR1 is SGHAT and CDR2 is FQDESV (reference sequence). The CDR3 sequence is 17 residues long. Deletions cut 11 bases from V and 7 bases from J, with 29 bases between. CDR3 sequence (DNA): TGTGCCTCGTCCTTCTGGGGCGGGACAGAGAATGGCGGGGAGCTGTTTTTT. Its translation is CASSFWGGTENGGELFF.